A selection of T cell receptor beta chains follows, all from one sample in a study of blood T cell repertoires in COVID-19. The method was immunoSEQ multiplex PCR; TCRdb's version includes in-frame clones alone and lacks a portion of them. The repertoire holds roughly 250,000 clones, with just under 85% as singletons. Sample: peripheral blood. Source of these receptors: a man aged 50 to 60 with acute or convalescent COVID-19. Each CDR3 is given with its conserved first and last residue. A D gene is named only where the DNA matches it firmly. Part of the rows lack a size; the others show once, few, many or a class for expanded clones.

V gene	D gene	J gene	clone size	CDR3 DNA	CDR3 protein
TRBV13	NA	TRBJ2-7	NA	TGTGCCAGCAGCTGGGGCCGCTCCTACGAGCAGTACTTC	CASSWGRSYEQYF
TRBV6-5	TRBD1	TRBJ1-2	NA	TGTGCCAGCAGTTACTTGGACAGGGGCCATGGCTACACCTTC	CASSYLDRGHGYTF
TRBV5-1	TRBD1	TRBJ1-2	NA	TGCGCCAGCAGCTGGGACAGACAAGCTAACTATGGCTACACCTTC	CASSWDRQANYGYTF
TRBV30	NA	TRBJ1-5	NA	TGTGCCTGGAGTGTACGAAGTCAGGCCTATAGCAATCAGCCCCAGCATTTT	CAWSVRSQAYSNQPQHF
TRBV30	TRBD1	TRBJ1-4	NA	TGTGCCTGTTGGACAGGGGGAGAAAAACTGTTTTTT	CACWTGGEKLFF
TRBV28	TRBD1	TRBJ2-5	NA	TGTGCCAGCAGGGCCGGGACAGGGCGAGAGACCCAGTACTTC	CASRAGTGRETQYF
TRBV6-5	NA	TRBJ2-7	NA	TGTGCCAGCAGTTACGACGGGAAATACGAGCAGTACTTC	CASSYDGKYEQYF
TRBV11-2	NA	TRBJ2-7	NA	TGTGCCAGCAGCTTAGATCCTTCCTACGAGCAGTACTTC	CASSLDPSYEQYF
TRBV10-1	TRBD1	TRBJ2-7	NA	TGCGCCAGCAGTGAGTACAGGGGTTACGAGCAGTACTTC	CASSEYRGYEQYF
TRBV19	TRBD1	TRBJ1-4	NA	TGTGCCACCGCCCCTACAGGGGCCTATATTGAAAAACTGTTTTTT	CATAPTGAYIEKLFF
TRBV24-1	TRBD2	TRBJ2-1	NA	TGTGCCACCAGTGATTTGAAAGGCGCGGGAGTTGGCAATGAGCAGTTCTTC	CATSDLKGAGVGNEQFF
TRBV12-5	TRBD1	TRBJ2-3	NA	TGTGCTAGTGGTCCCCAGGACAGGCCCAGCACAGATACGCAGTATTTT	CASGPQDRPSTDTQYF
TRBV6-5	NA	TRBJ1-1	NA	TGTGCCAGCAGTTACGGGCAGGGTAACACTGAAGCTTTCTTT	CASSYGQGNTEAFF
TRBV2	TRBD1	TRBJ1-4	few	TGTGCCAGCAGCGACCCCCGGGACAGGGGTGAAAAACTGTTTTTT	CASSDPRDRGEKLFF
TRBV10-1	TRBD2	TRBJ2-2	once	TGCGCCAGCAGTGAGAGGCTAGCGGGAACCGGGGAGCTGTTTTTT	CASSERLAGTGELFF
TRBV5-1	NA	TRBJ1-1	NA	TGCGCCAGCAGCCCCGACAGAACCGAAGCTTTCTTT	CASSPDRTEAFF
TRBV28	NA	TRBJ2-7	NA	TGTGCCAGCAGCAAAGGGGGGGCGGGAAGCGAGCAGTACTTC	CASSKGGAGSEQYF
TRBV10-3	NA	TRBJ1-4	NA	TGTGCCATGTCAGACAGGCCCCAGGCAGCTAATGAAAAACTGTTTTTT	CAMSDRPQAANEKLFF
TRBV9	TRBD1	TRBJ1-6	few	TGTGCCAGCAGTCGTACCGGGACAGGGAATTCACCCCTCCACTTT	CASSRTGTGNSPLHF
TRBV12-3/TRBV12-4	NA	TRBJ2-3	few	TGTGCCAGCAGCAGAGGGTCCACATATACGCAGTATTTT	CASSRGSTYTQYF
TRBV29-1	NA	TRBJ1-2	NA	TGCAGCGTTGACTTGGATAGCGGTGGCTACACCTTC	CSVDLDSGGYTF
TRBV14	NA	TRBJ1-6	NA	TGTGCCAGCAGCCACAGCCACCCCGGGACACCCTTACCCCTCCACTTT	CASSHSHPGTPLPLHF
TRBV5-1	TRBD2	TRBJ2-6	NA	TGCGCCAGCAGCTTAGCGGGATACTCTGGGGCCAACGTCCTGACTTTC	CASSLAGYSGANVLTF
TRBV19	NA	TRBJ2-2	once	TGTGCCAGTAGTACTACAGGGTCCACCGGGGAGCTGTTTTTT	CASSTTGSTGELFF
TRBV6-5	TRBD1	TRBJ2-2	NA	TGTGCCAGCAGTTCCGGACAGGCCACCGGGGAGCTGTTTTTT	CASSSGQATGELFF
TRBV5-1	NA	TRBJ1-3	NA	TGCGCCAGCAGCTTTCGAGATGTAGGGGGTGGAAACACCATATATTTT	CASSFRDVGGGNTIYF
TRBV30	TRBD2	TRBJ2-7	once	TGTGCCTGGACCCTGACTAGCGGAAAGCAGTACTTC	CAWTLTSGKQYF